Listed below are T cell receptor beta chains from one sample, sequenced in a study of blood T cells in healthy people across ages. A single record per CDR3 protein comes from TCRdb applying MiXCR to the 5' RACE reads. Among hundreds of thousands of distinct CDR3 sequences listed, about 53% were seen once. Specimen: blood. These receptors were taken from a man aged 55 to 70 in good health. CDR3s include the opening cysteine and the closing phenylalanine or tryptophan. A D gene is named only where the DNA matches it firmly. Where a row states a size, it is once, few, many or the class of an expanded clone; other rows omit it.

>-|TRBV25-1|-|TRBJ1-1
CASSEAFRTEAFF
TGTGCCAGCAGTGAAGCCTTCCGCACTGAAGCTTTCTTT
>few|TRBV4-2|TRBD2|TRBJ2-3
CASSQAFRGGSLTDTQYF
TGTGCCAGCAGCCAAGCGTTCCGCGGGGGTTCGCTCACGGATACGCAGTATTTT
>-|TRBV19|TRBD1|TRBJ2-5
CASVDRGRTQYF
TGTGCCAGTGTGGACAGGGGACGGACCCAGTACTTC
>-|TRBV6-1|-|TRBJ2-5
CASGKGGTQYF
TGTGCCAGCGGAAAAGGGGGTACCCAGTACTTC
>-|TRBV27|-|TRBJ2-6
CASSLTGNSGANVLTF
TGTGCCAGCAGTTTGACGGGCAACTCTGGGGCCAACGTCCTGACTTTC
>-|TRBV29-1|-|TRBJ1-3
CSAEDPSSGNTIYF
TGCAGCGCTGAAGACCCAAGCTCTGGAAACACCATATATTTT
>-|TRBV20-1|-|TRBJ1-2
CSARDSGRIESYGYTF
TGCAGTGCTAGAGATTCCGGCAGGATTGAATCCTATGGCTACACCTTC
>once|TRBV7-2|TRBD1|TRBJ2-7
CASSTDRGYEQYF
TGTGCCAGCAGCACCGACAGGGGTTACGAGCAGTACTTC
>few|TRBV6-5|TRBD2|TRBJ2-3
CASRRSSGGADTQYF
TGTGCCAGCAGACGGTCTAGCGGGGGGGCAGATACGCAGTATTTT
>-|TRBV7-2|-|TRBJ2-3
CASRPAALGTDTQYF
TGTGCCAGCAGGCCCGCAGCTCTGGGCACAGATACGCAGTATTTT
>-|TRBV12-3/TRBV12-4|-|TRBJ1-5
CASSFRGQGSQPQHF
TGTGCCAGCAGTTTCCGAGGGCAGGGGAGTCAGCCCCAGCATTTT
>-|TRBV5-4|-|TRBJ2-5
CASSLVGAYNEQYF
TGTGCCAGCAGCTTGGTTGGGGCTTACAATGAGCAGTACTTC
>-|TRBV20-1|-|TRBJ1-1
CSATLAARAFMNTEAFF
TGCAGTGCTACCCTCGCCGCCAGGGCATTCATGAACACTGAAGCTTTCTTT
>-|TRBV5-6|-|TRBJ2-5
CASSSSGYVQETQYF
TGTGCCAGCAGCTCGTCGGGGTATGTCCAAGAGACCCAGTACTTC
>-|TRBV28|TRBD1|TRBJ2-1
CASKSRTGDWNEQFF
TGTGCCAGCAAGTCGAGGACAGGGGATTGGAATGAGCAGTTCTTC
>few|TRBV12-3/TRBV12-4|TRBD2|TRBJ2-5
CASSFEYSGGVPETQYF
TGTGCCAGCAGTTTTGAGTATAGCGGGGGGGTCCCCGAGACCCAGTACTTC
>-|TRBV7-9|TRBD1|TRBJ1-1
CASSRGGTGGVNTEAFF
TGTGCCAGCAGCCGCGGGGGGACAGGGGGCGTGAACACTGAAGCTTTCTTT
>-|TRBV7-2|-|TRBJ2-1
CASSLRLLRVHNEQFF
TGTGCCAGCAGCCTTCGACTACTCAGAGTGCACAATGAGCAGTTCTTC
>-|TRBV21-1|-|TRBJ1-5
CASSKGVGPLGQPQHF
TGTGCCAGCAGCAAAGGGGTGGGCCCCTTGGGTCAGCCCCAGCATTTT
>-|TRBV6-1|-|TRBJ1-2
CASSEARGVRAYGYTF
TGTGCCAGCAGTGAAGCGCGGGGAGTGAGGGCCTATGGCTACACCTTC
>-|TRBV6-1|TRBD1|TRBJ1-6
CASSETGQGNSPLHF
TGTGCCAGCAGTGAGACCGGACAGGGGAATTCACCCCTCCACTTT
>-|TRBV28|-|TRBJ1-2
CASISDSSRGGYTF
TGTGCCAGCATTTCGGACAGCTCCAGGGGTGGCTACACCTTC
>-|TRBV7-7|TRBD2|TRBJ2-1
CASSPTSGHNEQFF
TGTGCCAGCAGCCCGACTAGCGGGCACAATGAGCAGTTCTTC
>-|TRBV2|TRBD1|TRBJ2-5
CASNTDRGRETQYF
TGTGCCAGCAATACGGACAGGGGAAGGGAGACCCAGTACTTC
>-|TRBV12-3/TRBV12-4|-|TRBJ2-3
CASSLSPGISTDTQYF
TGTGCCAGCAGTCTGTCCCCGGGGATAAGCACAGATACGCAGTATTTT
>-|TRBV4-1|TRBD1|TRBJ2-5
CASSQRQGVETQYF
TGCGCCAGCAGCCAGCGACAGGGGGTCGAGACCCAGTACTTC
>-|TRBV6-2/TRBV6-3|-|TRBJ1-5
CASSKGNQPQHF
TGTGCCAGCAGTAAGGGGAATCAGCCCCAGCATTTT